Below are 24 T cell receptor beta chains sequenced from a single sample in a study of shared clonotypes between healthy human individuals (dated by TCRdb to between 2020 and 2021). Libraries came from the immunoSEQ multiplex PCR assay. The table comes from immuneACCESS by way of TCRdb, which keeps in-frame sequences with V and J called. Part of the clones is missing from these tables; in studies checked, under half for an unresolved V gene and the rest for unknown reasons. The sample table contains some 2.3 million clones; only one count was recorded for more than 80% of them. Of the sample, 0.35% to 0.45% falls within the top ten clones. The sample consisted of naive CD4+ T cells from PBMCs. The intended sense of this specimen's cell subset or site label: CD45RA+ positively selected. The receptors derive from a man younger than 35 in good health. Some clones in this sample may be carry-over from other donors' samples.

The rearrangement links TRBV7-8 to TRBJ2-4; the D is unclear. This CDR3 spans 16 amino acids. The germline V gene has CDR1 SGHVS and CDR2 FQNEAQ. V lost 1 base, J lost 2 bases, and 12 bases lay in between. In DNA form, the CDR3 reads TGTGCCAGCAGCTTAGTGGCTAGTCTCTCCAAAAACATTCAGTACTTC. Amino acid sequence: CASSLVASLSKNIQYF.

The chain is built from TRBV5-6 and TRBJ1-1; 9 bases fit TRBD1. The V and J ends lost 4 bases and 9 bases, in that order; junction bases with no gene match: 4. Germline-derived CDR1 and CDR2 are SGHDT and YYEEEE. This CDR3 spans 12 amino acids. The DNA for the CDR3 is TGTGCCAGCAGCCAGGGGACAGGGAAAGCTTTCTTT. Translation: CASSQGTGKAFF.

The CDR3 spells CASRSDRGSSLDFKRDPFF. In DNA form, the CDR3 reads TGTGCCAGCAGGTCAGACAGGGGTTCTTCACTAGATTTTAAAAGGGATCCGTTCTTC. This rearrangement joins TRBV11-2 to TRBJ2-1, with 8 bases matching TRBD1. The CDR3 consists of 19 residues. Germline CDR1 reads SGHAT; CDR2 reads FQNNGV. V was clipped by 6 bases and J by 15 bases; unmatched bases: 31.

Worth noting for this clone: This sample includes further DNA sequences coding for the same CDR3. The rearrangement uses TRBV5-4 and TRBJ2-7; 9 nucleotides agree with TRBD1. With 4 bases clipped from V and 1 base from J, the junction kept 3 bases outside the gene matches. Germline values: CDR1 SGHNT, CDR2 YYREEE (reference sequence). The CDR3 spans 14 residues. CDR3 sequence (DNA): TGTGCCAGCAGCGTCGACAGGGGGTCCTACGAGCAGTACTTC. Translating it yields CASSVDRGSYEQYF.

The chain has TRBV5-4 and TRBJ2-3; 11 bases map to TRBD2. V dropped 0 bases and J dropped 15; count of bases not matched to a gene: 6. The germline V gene has CDR1 SGHNT and CDR2 YYREEE (reference sequence). The CDR3 is 13 amino acids. The CDR3 coding sequence is TGTGCCAGCAGCTTGGTTGGGACTAGCGGATCATATTTT. This gives the protein CASSLVGTSGSYF.

The rearrangement joins TRBV6-5 to TRBJ2-1; D possibly corresponds to TRBD2 (6 bases). Trimming removed 4 bases at V and 0 bases at J, with 10 bases between. CDR3 length: 15 residues. Germline V lookup: CDR1 MNHEY, CDR2 SVGAGI. The CDR3 here is CASSLFGSSYNEQFF. CDR3 in DNA: TGTGCCAGCAGTTTGTTCGGGAGCTCCTACAATGAGCAGTTCTTC.

The chain has TRBV7-9 and TRBJ2-5; D is perhaps TRBD2 (5 bases). The CDR3 spans 15 residues. Trimming pared 1 base from V and 5 bases from J, leaving 14 bases between. CDR1 SEHNR and CDR2 FQNEAQ come from the germline V gene (reference sequence). Here the CDR3 DNA reads TGTGCCAGCAGCTTAGGGGCTAGCTACCGGGAGACCCAGTACTTC. Its translation: CASSLGASYRETQYF.

V is TRBV5-5 and J is TRBJ1-4; 10 bases agree with TRBD1. This CDR3 is built from 15 residues. Losses at the gene ends were 0 bases for V and 7 bases for J; bases not matched to a gene: 3. Germline values: CDR1 SGHKS, CDR2 YYEKEE (reference sequence). DNA of the CDR3: TGTGCCAGCAGCTTGGAAGGGACAGGGGCTGAAAAACTGTTTTTT. Amino acids: CASSLEGTGAEKLFF.

The chain links TRBV27 to TRBJ1-1, with a possible D match to TRBD1 (6 bases). Germline assignment: CDR1 MNHEY and CDR2 SMNVEV (reference sequence). Trimming took 2 bases from V and 5 from J, leaving 12 bases between them. The CDR3 length is 14 residues. The CDR3 is CASSLAGARTEAFF. The CDR3, as DNA: TGTGCCAGCAGTTTAGCGGGGGCTAGGACTGAAGCTTTCTTT.

V is TRBV7-9 and J is TRBJ2-1, with D uncertain. V lost 2 bases and J lost 1, with 15 bases in between. The CDR3 extends over 17 amino acids. Germline V gene data show CDR1 as SEHNR and CDR2 as FQNEAQ (reference sequence). The CDR3 loop reads CASSLHLSFESYNEQFF. In DNA form, the CDR3 reads TGTGCCAGCAGCTTACATCTTAGCTTCGAATCCTACAATGAGCAGTTCTTC.

The chain joins TRBV5-1 to TRBJ2-6, with D perhaps TRBD1 or TRBD2 (5 bases each). The V gene lost 1 base and the J gene lost 4 bases, with 18 bases spanning the gap. The CDR3 spans 18 residues. Germline assignment: CDR1 SGHRS and CDR2 YFSETQ. Written as DNA, the CDR3 is TGCGCCAGCAGCTTGCGGGATCACCTCGGGGCCGGGGCCAACGTCCTGACTTTC. Translating it yields CASSLRDHLGAGANVLTF.

As regards this clone: This specimen includes other DNA sequences encoding the same CDR3. The chain couples TRBV2 to TRBJ2-7; TRBD1 aligns across 11 bases. Trimming at V came to 8 bases and at J to 7 bases, leaving 1 base not matched to a gene. Looked up from germline, CDR1 is SNHLY and CDR2 is FYNNEI. The CDR3 runs 11 residues. CDR3 DNA sequence: TGTGCCAGCGGGACAGGGGGAGAGCAGTACTTC. It yields the protein CASGTGGEQYF.

The chain is built from TRBV5-1 and TRBJ2-5, with 11 bases fitting TRBD1. The CDR3 runs 15 residues. V was clipped by 4 bases and J by 5 bases; unmatched bases: 7. Per the germline V gene, CDR1 is SGHRS and CDR2 is YFSETQ. In nucleotides, the CDR3 is TGCGCCAGCAGCCCGGACAGGGGGCCTCGGGAGACCCAGTACTTC. Its translation is CASSPDRGPRETQYF.

The chain recombines TRBV2 with TRBJ2-3; D possibly corresponds to TRBD2 (6 bases). Deletions cut 7 bases from V and 7 bases from J, with 15 bases between. This CDR3 region has 13 residues. CDR1 SNHLY and CDR2 FYNNEI come from the germline V gene. In nucleotides, the CDR3 is TGTGCCAGCACGGTGGGACTTCTGCATACGCAGTATTTT. As protein: CASTVGLLHTQYF.

In DNA form, the CDR3 reads TGTGCCAGCAGCTCTCTCTGGACGGAGCAGTTCTTC. This sequence encodes CASSSLWTEQFF. The chain carries TRBV7-2 and TRBJ2-1; D is uncertain. The CDR3 contains 12 residues. V dropped 4 bases and J dropped 10 bases, with 11 bases sitting between them. Looked up from germline, CDR1 is SGHTA and CDR2 is FQGNSA.

The V gene is TRBV7-3, the J gene TRBJ2-7; 7 nucleotides match TRBD1. The V gene end was trimmed by 5 bases and the J gene end by 3 bases; junction bases not matched to a gene: 10. The germline V gene has CDR1 SGHTA and CDR2 FQGTGA. This CDR3 has 15 residues. The CDR3 loop is CASSPSGTAYYEQYF. The CDR3 nucleotides are TGTGCCAGCAGCCCATCAGGGACAGCTTACTACGAGCAGTACTTC.

The V gene is TRBV28, the J gene TRBJ1-1, with 9 bases aligning to TRBD1. CDR3 length equals 16 residues. Germline V lookup: CDR1 MDHEN, CDR2 SYDVKM. V gave up 1 base and J gave up 1 base; unmatched junction bases: 4. The CDR3 reads CASSLSGQGKNTEAFF. The CDR3 nucleotides are TGTGCCAGCAGTTTATCGGGACAGGGAAAGAACACTGAAGCTTTCTTT.

The chain is built from TRBV5-1 and TRBJ2-7; 10 bases line up with TRBD1. The CDR3 sequence is 15 residues long. The germline CDR1 and CDR2 sequences are SGHRS and YFSETQ. The J segment lost 5 bases and the V segment lost 2 bases, leaving 7 bases of the junction unmatched. CDR3 bases: TGCGCCAGCAGCTTATTTGGACAGGGGGTCGACGAGCAGTACTTC. This encodes CASSLFGQGVDEQYF.

Comment on this clone: Other nucleotide sequences in the sample specify the same CDR3. The chain links TRBV15 to TRBJ2-7, with D perhaps TRBD2 (5 bases). This CDR3 has 13 residues. From germline, CDR1 is LNHNV and CDR2 YYDKDF (reference sequence). The V gene lost 0 bases and the J gene lost 4 bases, with 7 bases spanning the gap. CDR3 sequence: CATSRDGGYEQYF. CDR3 nucleotides: TGTGCCACCAGCAGAGACGGAGGATACGAGCAGTACTTC.

The rearrangement joins TRBV19 to TRBJ2-1, with 12 bases matching TRBD2. The CDR3 consists of 16 residues. Germline V gene sequence: CDR1 LNHDA, CDR2 SQIVND (reference sequence). J was trimmed by 9 bases and V by 5 bases; bases with no gene match: 11. Here the CDR3 reads CASSGQTSGGWGEQFF. CDR3 bases: TGTGCCAGTAGTGGCCAGACTAGCGGGGGCTGGGGTGAGCAGTTCTTC.

The V call is TRBV6-1, the J call TRBJ1-3; D gene uncertain. Trimming left V 6 bases short and J 0 bases short, with 9 bases between. CDR3 length equals 14 residues. CDR1 and CDR2 from the germline V gene are MNHNS and SASEGT. In DNA form, the CDR3 reads TGTGCCAGCAGGGACCAGAGCTCTGGAAACACCATATATTTT. Translated, it gives CASRDQSSGNTIYF.

The CDR3 sequence is CASSQDLFETQYF. CDR3 in DNA: TGTGCCAGCAGCCAAGATTTGTTCGAGACCCAGTACTTC. The V call is TRBV14, the J call TRBJ2-5; D uncertain. The V end was cut by 0 bases, the J end by 5 bases, with 7 bases between. This CDR3 region has 13 residues. From germline, CDR1 is SGHDN and CDR2 FVKESK.

The chain carries TRBV14 and TRBJ2-1; 7 positions agree with TRBD2. Germline V CDR1 and CDR2: SGHDN, FVKESK. The trim removed 0 bases at V and 7 bases at J, leaving 9 bases unmatched. The CDR3 consists of 16 residues. The CDR3 coding sequence is TGTGCCAGCAGCCAAGAGCGACTAGCACGGGGTAATGAGCAGTTCTTC. This gives the protein CASSQERLARGNEQFF.

The chain joins TRBV2 to TRBJ2-5; 8 bases line up with TRBD1. Trimming at V came to 3 bases and at J to 4 bases, leaving 10 bases not matched to a gene. The germline V gene has CDR1 SNHLY and CDR2 FYNNEI. The CDR3 extends over 16 amino acids. In nucleotides, the CDR3 is TGTGCCAGCAGTGACACTGGGACAGGTGTTTCAGAGACCCAGTACTTC. The encoded protein is CASSDTGTGVSETQYF.